The clone carrying this T cell receptor (beta chain) occurred once. This record belongs to a study of blood T cell repertoires in COVID-19. Across the study: Acute-phase and convalescent COVID-19 samples originated in the United States, Italy and Spain. PBMCs, B-cell-depleted T cells, or T cells were the source of the cDNA or gDNA that made up the material.

Methods used by the authors: Cell counts per sample came from amplifying reference gene primers. Clones were sequenced by immunoSEQ multiplex PCR, and TCRdb holds only the in-frame ones, with some missing. V, J and clone size were drawn from that table, and D and trimming were deduced from the DNA. Found here are about 310,000 clones, around 87% of them singletons; the top ten hold 1%. CDR3 size: 16 residues. Germline CDR1 MDHEN, CDR2 SYDVKM. Trimming shortened V by 3 bases and J by 3 bases, and 17 bases separated the two germline ends. This clonotype was obtained from a middle-aged man with active or convalescent COVID-19. Sequencing was done on a sample of peripheral blood. The chain joins TRBV28 to TRBJ2-5; a weak D match, TRBD1 (5 bases). The CDR3 DNA reads as TGTGCCAGCAGTTTCATGCAGGGTTCGGGCAAAGAGACCCAGTACTTC. Protein sequence: CASSFMQGSGKETQYF.